This T cell receptor (beta chain) was documented in a study of shared clonotypes between healthy human individuals. This clone was observed a single time. Its specificity is not known. Study conclusions and caveats: The rarefaction results pointed to incomplete sorted-subset sequencing despite large depth.

Assay used: immunoSEQ multiplex PCR; TCRdb lists only in-frame clones, some missing. The sample lists nearly 750,000 clones, around 70% seen once, with approximately 1.7% in the top ten. Sequenced input: memory CD4+ T cells sorted from blood. Subset noted: CD45RA-negative fraction. This receptor was obtained from a woman in her 30s in good health.

The CDR3 here is CASSFQGAQGSYGYTF. DNA of the CDR3: TGTGCCAGCAGTTTTCAGGGGGCCCAGGGCTCCTATGGCTACACCTTC. This sequence joins TRBV28 and TRBJ1-2; 8 nucleotides line up with TRBD1. The CDR3 is 16 amino acids. Germline V gene data show CDR1 as MDHEN and CDR2 as SYDVKM. Trimming removed 3 bases from V and 4 bases from J; junction bases left unmatched: 10.